A selection of T cell receptor beta chains follows, all from one sample in a study of post-analysis software for immune sequencing data. TCRdb processed the PCR reads anew with MiXCR; each CDR3 protein has one entry. Among some 690,000 distinct CDR3 sequences listed, 25% to 30% were seen once. The sequenced sample consisted of blood. All receptors derive from a girl aged 10-17 years with multiple sclerosis. The CDR3 runs from the conserved cysteine through the conserved F or W. A D gene is named only where the DNA matches it firmly. Some rows mark clone size as missing; the rest say once, few, many or name a class of expanded clone.

>NA|TRBJ2-1|NA|TRBV20-1
TGCAGTGCTAGGTCACCACACGAAAGCTCCTACAATGAGCAGTTCTTC
CSARSPHESSYNEQFF
>NA|TRBJ2-4|NA|TRBV12-3/TRBV12-4
TGTGCCAGCAGTCCCTTCGGGGCCAAAAACATTCAGTACTTC
CASSPFGAKNIQYF
>NA|TRBJ2-3|NA|TRBV29-1
TGCAGCGTTGCGCAGGGTTCAGATACGCAGTATTTT
CSVAQGSDTQYF
>many|TRBJ2-7|TRBD2|TRBV20-1
TGCAGTGCTACCCTAGCGGCCGTCGGGGAGCAGTACTTC
CSATLAAVGEQYF
>NA|TRBJ2-3|NA|TRBV5-1
TGCGCCAGCAGCTCGATCGCGGTGAGGACAGATACGCAGTATTTT
CASSSIAVRTDTQYF
>few|TRBJ1-6|TRBD1|TRBV28
TGTGCCAGCAGGAACAACAGGGGTTCTAATTCACCCCTCCACTTT
CASRNNRGSNSPLHF
>few|TRBJ2-1|NA|TRBV28
TGTGCCAGCAGTTTATACATCGATGAGCAGTTCTTC
CASSLYIDEQFF
>NA|TRBJ2-1|TRBD2|TRBV20-1
TGCAGTGCAACCGGGACTAGGGGGAAGTTCTTC
CSATGTRGKFF
>NA|TRBJ2-7|TRBD1|TRBV29-1
TGCAGCGGACAGGGGGTTCTTTACAATGAGCAGTACTTC
CSGQGVLYNEQYF
>NA|TRBJ2-5|NA|TRBV6-1
TGTGCCAGCAGTGGGGAGGGGACAGACCAAGAGACCCAGTACTTC
CASSGEGTDQETQYF
>once|TRBJ2-7|NA|TRBV6-5
TGTGCCAGCAGCCGACCAAGGGTACAGGGAGACTACGAGCAGTACTTC
CASSRPRVQGDYEQYF
>NA|TRBJ2-2|TRBD2|TRBV7-9
TGTGCCAGCAGCACAATAGCGGGTACTAACACCGGGGAGCTGTTTTTT
CASSTIAGTNTGELFF
>NA|TRBJ2-5|NA|TRBV5-1
TGCGCCAGCAGCTCAAGACTAAGAGAGACCCAGTACTTC
CASSSRLRETQYF
>few|TRBJ1-1|NA|TRBV5-1
TGCGCCAGCAGCTTGGTAGGAGTAACTGAAGCTTTCTTT
CASSLVGVTEAFF
>NA|TRBJ2-3|TRBD2|TRBV24-1
TGTGCCACCAGTGATTGGGGGACTAGCGCAGATACGCAGTATTTT
CATSDWGTSADTQYF
>NA|TRBJ2-7|NA|TRBV19
TGTGCCAGTCCCGCGGGTCCCTCCTACGAGCAGTACTTC
CASPAGPSYEQYF
>NA|TRBJ2-5|NA|TRBV20-1
TGCAGTGCTCCCGAAGTTAGCAGTAACTTGGAGACCCAGTACTTC
CSAPEVSSNLETQYF
>few|TRBJ2-7|TRBD2|TRBV10-3
TGTGCCATCAGTGCGAGGGAGGGCTACGAGCAGTACTTC
CAISAREGYEQYF
>few|TRBJ2-1|NA|TRBV6-1
TGTGCCATCAGACCTCGGCAGACATCATGGAGTTACAATGAGCAGTTCTTC
CAIRPRQTSWSYNEQFF
>NA|TRBJ1-1|NA|TRBV5-1
TGCGCCAGCAGTTTGACAGCGTCGGTCACTGAAGCTTTCTTT
CASSLTASVTEAFF
>NA|TRBJ2-3|NA|TRBV20-1
TGCAGTGCTAGGTCATCGCGGGACGGGAATACGCAGTATTTT
CSARSSRDGNTQYF
>few|TRBJ2-4|TRBD2|TRBV7-2
TGTGCCAGCAGCACACTAGCGGGAGGGGACATTCAGTACTTC
CASSTLAGGDIQYF
>few|TRBJ2-7|TRBD1|TRBV9
TGTGCCAGCAGCCCGAAACAGGGGGCTCCCGGGGAGCAGTACTTC
CASSPKQGAPGEQYF
>NA|TRBJ2-3|NA|TRBV2
TGTGCCGGCAGTGATAGGTTGACAGATACGCAGTATTTT
CAGSDRLTDTQYF
>few|TRBJ2-3|NA|TRBV7-9
TGTGCCAGCAGCGCGGCCGTGGGGCGAGTAGCAGATACGCAGTATTTT
CASSAAVGRVADTQYF
>many|TRBJ2-5|NA|TRBV29-1
TGCAGCGTTGTGTTTGGGACTCCCTTTCGAGAGACCCAGTACTTC
CSVVFGTPFRETQYF
>few|TRBJ1-1|NA|TRBV28
TGTGCCAGCAGTCCACACACGGACGGAATGAACACCGAAGCTTTCTTT
CASSPHTDGMNTEAFF
>NA|TRBJ1-2|NA|TRBV4-2
TGTGCCAGCAGCCAAGACTCATCAGTTAACTATGGCTACACCTTC
CASSQDSSVNYGYTF
>NA|TRBJ2-7|NA|TRBV9
TGTGCCAGCAGCCAAGGTAAGCGGATCTACGAGCAGTACTTC
CASSQGKRIYEQYF
>NA|TRBJ1-2|NA|TRBV7-9
TGTGCCAGCAGCTCCTTAAGGGGAGGCAAGACTAACTATGGCTACACCTTC
CASSSLRGGKTNYGYTF
>few|TRBJ2-3|NA|TRBV20-1
TGCAGTGCTAGGGGATTGGCCCATAGCACAGATACGCAGTATTTT
CSARGLAHSTDTQYF